This entry lists 4 T cell receptor beta chains sequenced from one sample in a study of T cell repertoires in cytomegalovirus infection (dated by TCRdb to about 2019). The sequencer listed for this sample is Illumina HiSeq 1500. TCRdb applied fastp at Q25 and MiXCR to the public reads, then kept only in-frame beta chains. Merged by CDR3 protein, the rows form single entries marked with the most common genes and DNA. The table for this sample lists about 180,000 distinct CDR3 sequences; approximately 15% of them were counted only once. Of the sample, roughly 30% falls within the top ten clones. Sequencing was performed on PBMCs. These receptors were obtained from a human donor in good health (CMV status not recorded). Some clones in this sample may be carry-over from other donors' samples.

This clonotype was counted many times. The rearrangement uses TRBV6-6 and TRBJ1-1, with D unresolved. The germline gives CDR1 MNHNY, CDR2 SVGAGI (reference sequence). Deletions cut 0 bases from V and 0 bases from J, with 5 bases between. The CDR3 has 14 residues. CDR3 protein: CASSYSILNTEAFF. Written as DNA, the CDR3 is TGTGCCAGCAGTTACTCGATTCTGAACACTGAAGCTTTCTTT.

CDR3 residues: CATSDFSNTGELFF. CDR3 DNA sequence: TGTGCCACCAGTGATTTCTCGAACACCGGGGAGCTGTTTTTT. The J gene is TRBJ2-2, the V gene TRBV24-1; D unclear. The CDR3 spans 14 residues. The V end lost 1 base, the J end lost 0 bases, and 2 bases lay between the germline ends. The germline CDR1 and CDR2 sequences are KGHDR and SFDVKD.

This clonotype occurred a few times. V gene TRBV5-1 combines with J gene TRBJ2-3; D is unresolved. V shed 0 bases and J shed 0 bases, with 11 bases lying between them. Germline V gene sequence: CDR1 SGHRS, CDR2 YFSETQ. CDR3 length: 16 residues. The CDR3 DNA reads TGCGCCAGCAGCTTGGCCCTCCGTTCTAGCACAGATACGCAGTATTTT. This encodes CASSLALRSSTDTQYF.

This clonotype was recorded many times. V usage is TRBV7-2 and J usage is TRBJ1-5; D is possibly TRBD1 (5 bases). Germline V lookup: CDR1 SGHTA, CDR2 FQGNSA. Trimming shortened V by 1 base and J by 7 bases, and 8 bases separated the two germline ends. The CDR3 covers 13 residues. The CDR3 bases are TGTGCCAGCAGCTTAGGCGGGGGGCAGCCCCAGCATTTT. Protein product: CASSLGGGQPQHF. Full variable domain (rest looked up from reference TRBV7-2 and TRBJ1-5): GAGVSQSPSNKVTEKGKDVELRCDPISGHTALYWYRQSLGQGLEFLIYFQGNSAPDKSGLPSDRFSAERTGGSVSTLTIQRTQQEDSAVYLCASSLGGGQPQHFGDGTRLSIL.